This T cell receptor beta chain appears in the sequencing data of a study of CD8+CD57+ T cells in acquired aplastic anemia. Across the study: Read counts for CD4+ cells (from healthy donors) averaged about 11 million.

Genomic DNA constituted the template upon which TCR beta VDJ and CDR3 profiling was performed. TCRdb recomputed calls from the reads with MiXCR, one row per CDR3 protein. Here the sample spans around 400,000 distinct CDR3 sequences, 65% to 80% being singletons. Study findings and constraints: No significant patient-versus-control difference appeared in CD8+ Simpson's diversity. Patients and controls were found to share over 25 CD8+ CDR3 sequences.

About this clonotype itself: The target antigen is unknown. At one of its ends the junction is not consistent with the germline gene, which may arise from a read error.

The CDR3 is 15 residues long. The germline gives CDR1 SEHNR, CDR2 FQNEAQ (reference sequence). The sample taken for sequencing was sorted CD4+, CD8+, or CD8+CD57+ T cells (not recorded which) from PBMCs. The source of this sequence is a human donor in good health, serving as a control. The V gene is TRBV7-9, the J gene TRBJ2-5; 8 bases are shared with TRBD2. The CDR3 loop reads CASSSAGATQVTEYF. The CDR3 DNA reads TGTGCCAGCAGCTCAGCGGGGGCAACACAAGTGACCGAGTACTTC.